This is a list of T cell receptor beta chains from one sample in a study of shared clonotypes between healthy human individuals. Only in-frame clones appear in the TCRdb table, and some are missing; sequencing was by immunoSEQ multiplex PCR. The table includes roughly 2.4 million clones, approximately 96% detected once. Sequenced: naive CD4+ T cells sorted from blood. These receptor sequences come from a young man in good health. Both conserved end residues are part of each CDR3. A D gene is named only where the DNA matches it firmly. Part of the rows lack a size; the others show once, few, many or a class for expanded clones.

d_call,j_call,v_call,clone_size,cdr3_aa,cdr3_nt
NA,TRBJ1-1,TRBV5-1,NA,CASQVGSGGRVTEAFF,TGCGCCAGCCAAGTAGGTAGCGGGGGGCGCGTCACTGAAGCTTTCTTT
TRBD2,TRBJ2-2,TRBV5-6,NA,CASSLTSGNTGELFF,TGTGCCAGCAGCTTGACTAGCGGTAACACCGGGGAGCTGTTTTTT
NA,TRBJ1-5,TRBV6-5,NA,CASSGTNQPQHF,TGTGCCAGCTCTGGGACCAATCAGCCCCAGCATTTT
NA,TRBJ1-1,TRBV5-6,NA,CASNWGGLNTEAFF,TGTGCCAGCAACTGGGGGGGGCTGAACACTGAAGCTTTCTTT
NA,TRBJ1-2,TRBV27,NA,CASSSPGGAHYGYTF,TGTGCCAGCAGTTCTCCAGGAGGGGCCCACTATGGCTACACCTTC
NA,TRBJ1-5,TRBV10-3,NA,CASSEPSGAGNQPQHF,TGTGCCAGCAGTGAACCGTCAGGGGCCGGTAATCAGCCCCAGCATTTT
TRBD1,TRBJ2-7,TRBV7-2,NA,CASSLGQGWFNEQYF,TGTGCCAGCAGCTTAGGACAGGGGTGGTTCAACGAGCAGTACTTC
NA,TRBJ2-2,TRBV5-1,NA,CASRMRTDTGELFF,TGCGCCAGCAGGATGAGGACGGACACCGGGGAGCTGTTTTTT
NA,TRBJ2-2,TRBV6-1,NA,CASSPREPGELFF,TGTGCCAGCAGTCCCCGAGAGCCCGGGGAGCTGTTTTTT
NA,TRBJ1-2,TRBV2,NA,CASSERPPGSSIYGYTF,TGTGCCAGCAGTGAGAGGCCCCCGGGCTCCTCTATCTATGGCTACACCTTC
NA,TRBJ2-7,TRBV27,NA,CASSLGQNYEQYF,TGTGCCAGCAGTTTAGGACAGAACTACGAGCAGTACTTC
NA,TRBJ2-1,TRBV6-6,once,CASSKRSSYNEQFF,TGTGCCAGCAGCAAGAGGAGCTCCTACAATGAGCAGTTCTTC
NA,TRBJ1-6,TRBV6-5,NA,CASTGGYQNSPLHF,TGTGCCAGCACGGGGGGCTATCAGAATTCACCCCTCCACTTT
TRBD2,TRBJ2-7,TRBV7-8,NA,CASSLARGGTSGIFEQYF,TGTGCCAGCAGCTTAGCGCGAGGCGGGACTAGCGGGATTTTCGAGCAGTACTTC
NA,TRBJ2-2,TRBV19,NA,CASSIGAGSNTGELFF,TGTGCCAGTAGTATTGGGGCGGGCTCGAACACCGGGGAGCTGTTTTTT
NA,TRBJ1-6,TRBV6-5,NA,CASSSGRSNSPLHF,TGTGCCAGCAGCAGCGGCAGGTCGAATTCACCCCTCCACTTT
NA,TRBJ1-1,TRBV5-1,NA,CASSETPMNTEAFF,TGCGCCAGCAGCGAGACACCTATGAACACTGAAGCTTTCTTT